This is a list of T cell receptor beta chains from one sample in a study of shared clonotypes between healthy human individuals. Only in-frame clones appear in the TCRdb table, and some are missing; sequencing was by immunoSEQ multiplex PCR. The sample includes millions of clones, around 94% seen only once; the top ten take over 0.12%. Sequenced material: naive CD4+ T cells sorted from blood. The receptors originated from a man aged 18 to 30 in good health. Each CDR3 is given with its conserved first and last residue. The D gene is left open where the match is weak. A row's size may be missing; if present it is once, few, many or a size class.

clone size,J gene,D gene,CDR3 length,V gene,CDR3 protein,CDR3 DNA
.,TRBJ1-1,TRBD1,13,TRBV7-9,CASSRDRNTEAFF,TGTGCCAGCAGCCGGGACAGGAACACTGAAGCTTTCTTT
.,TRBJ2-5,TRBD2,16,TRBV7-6,CASSFLLAGGKETQYF,TGTGCCAGCAGCTTTCTCCTAGCGGGGGGAAAAGAGACCCAGTACTTC
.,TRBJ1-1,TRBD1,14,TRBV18,CASSPDRGGTEAFF,TGTGCCAGCTCACCGGACAGGGGCGGCACTGAAGCTTTCTTT
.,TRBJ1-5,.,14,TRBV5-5,CASSLGGAGQPQHF,TGTGCCAGCAGCTTAGGCGGCGCCGGTCAGCCCCAGCATTTT
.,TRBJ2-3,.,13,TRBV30,CAWGKPGPDTQYF,TGTGCCTGGGGGAAACCCGGGCCAGATACGCAGTATTTT
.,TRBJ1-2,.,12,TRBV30,CAWTGVGYGYTF,TGTGCCTGGACAGGGGTTGGATATGGCTACACCTTC
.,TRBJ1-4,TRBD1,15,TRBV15,CATSRTTGTVEKLFF,TGTGCCACCAGCAGGACAACCGGGACAGTCGAAAAACTGTTTTTT
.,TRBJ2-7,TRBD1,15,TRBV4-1,CASSQPTGGSIEQYF,TGCGCCAGCAGCCAACCGACAGGGGGCTCGATCGAGCAGTACTTC
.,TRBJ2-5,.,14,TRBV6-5,CASSYLRQQETQYF,TGTGCCAGCAGTTATCTTCGACAGCAAGAGACCCAGTACTTC
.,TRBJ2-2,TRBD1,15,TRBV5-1,CASSRDRGNTGELFF,TGCGCCAGCAGCAGGGACAGGGGTAACACCGGGGAGCTGTTTTTT
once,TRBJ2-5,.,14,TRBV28,CASNTVLVLETQYF,TGTGCCAGCAATACAGTTCTTGTCCTAGAGACCCAGTACTTC
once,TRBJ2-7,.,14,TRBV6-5,CASSRGRWSYEQYF,TGTGCCAGCAGCCGGGGGAGGTGGTCCTACGAGCAGTACTTC
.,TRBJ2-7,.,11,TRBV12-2,CASSPAYEQYF,TGTGCCAGCAGCCCGGCTTACGAGCAGTACTTC
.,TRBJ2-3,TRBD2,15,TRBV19,CASSILAGGTDTQYF,TGTGCCAGTAGCATTTTAGCGGGAGGCACAGATACGCAGTATTTT
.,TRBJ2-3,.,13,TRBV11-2,CASGRYSTDTQYF,TGTGCCAGCGGACGTTACAGCACAGATACGCAGTATTTT
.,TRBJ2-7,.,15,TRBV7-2,CASSFQTSDTYEQYF,TGTGCCAGCAGCTTCCAGACCAGTGATACCTACGAGCAGTACTTC
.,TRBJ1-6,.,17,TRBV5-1,CASSLPPRGQGDSPLHF,TGCGCCAGCAGCTTGCCCCCCAGGGGTCAAGGAGATTCACCCCTCCACTTT
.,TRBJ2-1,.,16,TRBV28,CASSFPLFRSYNEQFF,TGTGCCAGCAGTTTTCCCCTATTTCGCTCCTACAATGAGCAGTTCTTC
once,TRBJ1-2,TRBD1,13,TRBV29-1,CSVPDREDGGYTF,TGCAGCGTCCCGGACAGGGAGGATGGTGGCTACACCTTC
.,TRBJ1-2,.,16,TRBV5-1,CASSFSGGLRDYGYTF,TGCGCCAGCAGCTTCTCGGGGGGCCTAAGAGACTATGGCTACACCTTC
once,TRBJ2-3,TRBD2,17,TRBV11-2,CASSLDPSGRATGTQYF,TGTGCCAGCAGCTTAGATCCTAGCGGGAGGGCGACGGGTACGCAGTATTTT
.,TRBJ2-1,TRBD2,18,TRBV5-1,CASSPNPLTSGGNNEQFF,TGCGCCAGCAGCCCCAACCCCTTGACTAGCGGGGGGAACAATGAGCAGTTCTTC
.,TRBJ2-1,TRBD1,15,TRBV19,CASRGRDRGYNEQFF,TGTGCCAGTAGGGGCCGGGACAGGGGCTACAATGAGCAGTTCTTC
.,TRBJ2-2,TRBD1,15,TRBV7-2,CASSPGTGNTGELFF,TGTGCCAGCAGCCCCGGGACAGGGAACACCGGGGAGCTGTTTTTT